These 11 T cell receptor beta chains were sequenced from one sample in a study of T cells in Graves' hyperthyroidism and ophthalmopathy. Amplified regions were TCR beta CDR3 sequences from RNA transcripts. First-round RT-PCR with HTBI primers amplified the TCR CDR3 region. MiXCR, run by TCRdb on the multiplex PCR reads, gives a single entry per CDR3 protein. This sample carries about 290,000 distinct CDR3 sequences, less than 15% of them seen once, and the ten largest clones take roughly 7.5%. The specimen sequenced was blood. Every receptor here comes from a woman between 25 and 40 years old with Graves' hyperthyroidism that later progressed to Graves' ophthalmopathy.

Note on this clonotype: A much larger clone lies one base from this, so it may be a read error. CDR3 nucleotides: TGTGCCAGCAGCTTTGCCGGGGTCTACAATAAGCAGTTCTTC. Residues: CASSFAGVYNKQFF. The chain employs TRBV7-9 and TRBJ2-1; perhaps TRBD2 as D (5 bases). Germline V lookup: CDR1 SEHNR, CDR2 FQNEAQ (reference sequence). The CDR3 consists of 14 residues.

The sample holds many counts of this clonotype. The V gene is TRBV12-3 or TRBV12-4, the J gene TRBJ1-1; 10 bases fit TRBD1. This CDR3 has 14 residues. J was trimmed by 7 bases and V by 5 bases; bases with no gene match: 7. The CDR3 sequence is CASSPTGGANEAFF. DNA of the CDR3: TGTGCCAGCAGTCCGACAGGGGGCGCAAATGAAGCTTTCTTT.

This clonotype appeared many times. This chain links TRBV28 with TRBJ1-6; D call uncertain. This CDR3 is 15 amino acids long. Germline V gene data show CDR1 as MDHEN and CDR2 as SYDVKM. Trimming left V 5 bases short and J 10 bases short, with 18 bases between. The CDR3 region has the DNA TGTGCCAGCAGTACCCGATCCGATTTGTCCTCACCCCTCCACTTT. Translation gives CASSTRSDLSSPLHF.

This clonotype was seen repeatedly, ten times or more. The CDR3 loop reads CASSYSTLINYEQYF. CDR3 nucleotide sequence: TGTGCCAGCAGTTACTCGACGCTTATAAACTACGAGCAGTACTTC. The rearrangement joins TRBV6-2 or TRBV6-3 to TRBJ2-7; D not resolved. The CDR3 runs to 15 residues. Germline V gene lookup returns CDR1 MNHEY and CDR2 SVGEGT. Deletions cut 0 bases from V and 3 bases from J, with 12 bases between.

This clonotype appeared many times. The rearrangement joins TRBV3-1 to TRBJ2-7, with 12 bases identical to TRBD2. The CDR3 totals 14 residues. J gave up 6 bases and V 3 bases, and 3 bases lay outside the gene matches. The germline CDR1 and CDR2 sequences are LGHDT and YNNKEL (reference sequence). Here the CDR3 reads CASSHEGLAGEQYF. The CDR3 DNA follows: TGTGCCAGCAGCCATGAGGGACTAGCGGGCGAGCAGTACTTC.

The table lists this clonotype with many counts. The chain employs TRBV13 and TRBJ1-3; no definite D call. Germline CDR1 PRHDT, CDR2 FYEKMQ (reference sequence). The CDR3 runs 17 residues. Trimming stripped 0 bases from V and 0 bases from J, with 12 bases between. CDR3 residues: CASSLGRAVSSGNTIYF. The CDR3 DNA reads as TGTGCCAGCAGCTTAGGCCGCGCAGTCAGCTCTGGAAACACCATATATTTT.

This clonotype has at least ten counts. V is TRBV20-1 and J is TRBJ1-1; a possible D gene is TRBD1 (5 bases). Trimming took 4 bases from V and 1 from J, leaving 13 bases between them. Germline CDR1 DFQATT, CDR2 SNEGSKA (reference sequence). This CDR3 contains 14 residues. The CDR3, as DNA: TGCAGTGCTAATCATTTCAGGGAGAACACTGAAGCTTTCTTT. This translates into CSANHFRENTEAFF.

This clonotype was recorded at least ten times. The chain has TRBV3-2 and TRBJ2-7; the table calls TRBD2, which could not be checked here. TRBV3-2 is classified as a pseudogene. CDR3 size: 20 residues. The CDR3 sequence is CASSQRQGDKLAGFSYEQYF. The CDR3 nucleotides read TGTGCCAGCAGCCAGCGACAGGGAGATAAACTAGCGGGGTTCTCCTACGAGCAGTACTTC.

This rearrangement joins TRBV29-1 to TRBJ2-7; D is perhaps TRBD1 (6 bases). This CDR3 is built from 11 residues. V dropped 1 base and J dropped 5 bases, with 6 bases sitting between them. Per the germline V gene, CDR1 is SQVTM and CDR2 is ANQGSEA. The CDR3 bases are TGCAGCGTTGAAGGGGACAACGAGCAGTACTTC. Translation: CSVEGDNEQYF.

This clonotype came up a few times. This chain connects TRBV6-4 to TRBJ2-1; D is possibly TRBD1 (5 bases). CDR1 is MRHNA and CDR2 is SNTAGT in the germline V gene. V was clipped by 4 bases and J by 5 bases, with 15 bases between them. CDR3 size: 15 residues. Written as DNA, the CDR3 is TGTGCCAGCAGTGTCAGGGCCAGCCCGGACAATGAGCAGTTCTTC. It is translated as CASSVRASPDNEQFF.

This clonotype was picked up a small number of times. This rearrangement joins TRBV15 to TRBJ2-1; 7 bases agree with TRBD2. Germline V gene data show CDR1 as LNHNV and CDR2 as YYDKDF (reference sequence). V was clipped by 0 bases and J by 6 bases; unmatched bases: 5. The CDR3 covers 15 residues. CDR3 coding DNA: TGTGCCACCAGCAGAGATAATGGGGGGGGCAATGAGCAGTTCTTC. Its protein is CATSRDNGGGNEQFF.